Listed here is a single T cell receptor (beta chain). What it binds is not known. The source of the sample is a study of OX40 agonist ivuxolimab in advanced cancers. Whole-study context: At doses from 0.01 to 10 mg/kg, patients were given intravenous ivuxolimab every 2 weeks. From about 23 to 85 years was the age range, with a mean of around 54 years, and 65% to 90% were male. Therapy given before enrollment (anti-PD-1, anti-PD-L1 or anti-CTLA-4) was allowed, and roughly 42% had some.

Method: immunoSEQ multiplex PCR; TCRdb's copy keeps in-frame clones and lacks some. The table records some 98,000 clones, 93% of them present only once. The CDR3 is made up of 16 amino acids. The V end lost 6 bases, the J end lost 3 bases, and 18 bases lay between the germline ends. CDR1 and CDR2 from the germline V gene are KGHSH and LQKENI. Study-level findings and limits: On average, CD8+ T cells had more expanded clones than CD4+.

The rearrangement joins TRBV18 to TRBJ1-5, with TRBD1 as a possible D gene (5 bases). The source of this sequence is an adult with an advanced solid tumor such as melanoma, head and neck, liver or kidney cancer. The material was CD4+ or CD8+ T cells sorted from blood, obtained in a trial of the OX40 agonist ivuxolimab. The CDR3 DNA reads as TGTGCCAGCTCCCCAAGGGAGGGGATGGCCAATCAGCCCCAGCATTTT. Amino acids: CASSPREGMANQPQHF.